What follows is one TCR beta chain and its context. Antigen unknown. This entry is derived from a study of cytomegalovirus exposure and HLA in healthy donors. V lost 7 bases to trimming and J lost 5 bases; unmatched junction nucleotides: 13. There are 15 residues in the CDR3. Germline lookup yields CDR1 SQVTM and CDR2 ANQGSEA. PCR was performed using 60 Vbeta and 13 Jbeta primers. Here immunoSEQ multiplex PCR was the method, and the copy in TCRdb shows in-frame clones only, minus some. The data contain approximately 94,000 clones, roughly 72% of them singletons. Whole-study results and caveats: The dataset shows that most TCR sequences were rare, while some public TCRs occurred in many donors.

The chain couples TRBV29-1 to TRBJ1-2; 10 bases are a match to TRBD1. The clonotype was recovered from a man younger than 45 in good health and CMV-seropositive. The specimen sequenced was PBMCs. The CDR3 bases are TGCAGCGGCGGACCGTACCGGGGACAGGGGTATGGCTACACCTTC. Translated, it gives CSGGPYRGQGYGYTF.